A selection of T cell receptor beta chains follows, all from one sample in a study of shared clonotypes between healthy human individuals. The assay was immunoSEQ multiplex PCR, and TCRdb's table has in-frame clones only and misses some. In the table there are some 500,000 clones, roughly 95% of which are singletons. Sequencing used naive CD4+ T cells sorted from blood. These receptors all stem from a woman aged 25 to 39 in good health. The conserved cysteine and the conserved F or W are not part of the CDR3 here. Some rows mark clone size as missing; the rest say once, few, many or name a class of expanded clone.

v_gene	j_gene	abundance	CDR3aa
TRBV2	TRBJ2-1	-	ASSEYSGSLNEQF
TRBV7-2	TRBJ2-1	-	ASSLARQLAGLLVNEQF
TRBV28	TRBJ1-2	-	ASGRANYGYT
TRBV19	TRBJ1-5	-	ASSIVLGQGFNQPQH
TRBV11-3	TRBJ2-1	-	ASSTGSYNEQF
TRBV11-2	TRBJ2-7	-	ASSPLAGGGRYEQY
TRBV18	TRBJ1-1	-	ASSPVVSNTEAF
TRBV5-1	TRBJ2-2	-	ASTAGHTGELF
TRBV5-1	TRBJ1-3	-	ASSLGILSGNTIY
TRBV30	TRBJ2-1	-	AWSPEQSSYNEQF
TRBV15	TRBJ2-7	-	ATSRELISFSYEQY
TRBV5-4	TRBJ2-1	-	ASSLDLAGGNEQF
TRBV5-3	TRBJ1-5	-	ARIGPEVNQPQH
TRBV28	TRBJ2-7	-	ASSLAGEEQY
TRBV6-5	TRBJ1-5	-	ASSSQFSNQPQH
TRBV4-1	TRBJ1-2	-	ASSQVGQGLGGYT
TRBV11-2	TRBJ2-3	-	ASSKTGSTDTQY
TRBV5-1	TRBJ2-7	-	ASSSKTGMVDEQY
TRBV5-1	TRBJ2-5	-	ASSFRPERHQETQY
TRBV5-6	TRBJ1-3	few	ASSLRGTGNTIY
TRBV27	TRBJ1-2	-	ASSTGVEVGYT
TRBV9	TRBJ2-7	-	ASSGRDRGPYEQY
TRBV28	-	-	ASSLDLGQGGYEQY
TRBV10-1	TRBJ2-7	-	ATPLHLPSYEQY
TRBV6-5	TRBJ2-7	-	ASRVGGSTYEQY
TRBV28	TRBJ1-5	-	ASSSPVEGGINQPQH
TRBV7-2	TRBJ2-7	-	ASSLGEWNEQY
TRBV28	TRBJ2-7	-	ASSPDRGGLAGEEQY
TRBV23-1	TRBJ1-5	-	ASSHRGTVKNQPQH
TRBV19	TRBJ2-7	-	ASSIAGLAGVEQY
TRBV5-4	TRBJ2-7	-	ASSYTSGRGEQY
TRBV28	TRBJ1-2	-	AITDQGYGYT
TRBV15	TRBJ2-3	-	ATSATGTDTQY
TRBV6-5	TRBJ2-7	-	ASSWTGSQDEQY
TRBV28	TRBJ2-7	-	ASSSGLADTFPRGSYEQY
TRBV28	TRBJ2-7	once	ASIRQGISYEQY
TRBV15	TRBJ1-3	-	ATSRAGGGNTIY
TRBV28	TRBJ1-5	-	ASSLTGRNQPQH
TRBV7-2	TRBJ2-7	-	ASSNLGQGSYEQY
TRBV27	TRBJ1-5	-	ASSFRAYQPQH